A selection of T cell receptor beta chains follows, all from one sample in a study of cytomegalovirus exposure and HLA in healthy donors. Assay used: immunoSEQ multiplex PCR; TCRdb lists only in-frame clones, some missing. The sample lists tens of thousands of clones; 90% to 95% were seen once. The sample taken for sequencing was PBMCs. Every receptor here comes from a woman aged 18-35 years in good health and CMV-seronegative. CDR3s leave out the opening cysteine and the closing phenylalanine or tryptophan. Clone size is not always given. Where it is, it says once, few, many or a class for expanded clones.

abundance	j_gene	v_gene	CDR3aa
-	TRBJ2-5	TRBV4-1	ASSQDQAGGHQETQY
-	TRBJ2-1	TRBV9	ASSARGAQANEQF
-	TRBJ2-2	TRBV11-1	ASSPGRGDYNTGELF
-	TRBJ1-2	TRBV5-1	ASSPENRGPYYGYT
-	TRBJ2-6	TRBV28	ASSGLTTASGANVLT
-	TRBJ1-2	TRBV7-9	ASSLGATDRDNYGYT
-	TRBJ1-5	TRBV28	ASRGGGGDLMISPQH
-	TRBJ2-5	TRBV6-6	ASSSPGGAETQY
-	TRBJ2-1	TRBV7-7	ASSSLSGTSLKEQF
-	TRBJ1-2	TRBV5-1	ASSPERTYYGYT
-	TRBJ1-5	TRBV6-1	ASSEARLAGSPQH
-	TRBJ2-5	TRBV7-7	ASSLGGLEQETQY
-	TRBJ2-1	TRBV27	ASRPSPVGGYNEQF
-	TRBJ2-6	TRBV5-4	ASSSKTSGPPSGANVLT
-	TRBJ1-1	TRBV29-1	SADYPNTEAF
once	TRBJ1-1	TRBV7-9	ASSPPADSTEAF
-	TRBJ2-3	TRBV18	ASSPRLAGNNTSTDTQY
-	TRBJ2-5	TRBV7-2	ASSSDRGLEETQY
once	TRBJ1-5	TRBV7-6	ASSLGSGDQPQH
medium-sized	TRBJ1-2	TRBV12-5	ASGTTGGYKGYT
-	TRBJ1-1	TRBV4-2	ASSQGPGPTEAF
-	TRBJ1-6	TRBV18	ASSPMETGPNSPLH
once	TRBJ2-3	TRBV5-1	ASSLGTSGGTTDTQY
-	TRBJ1-1	TRBV4-1	ASSGGQGANTEAF
-	TRBJ1-5	TRBV28	ASSFIANSNQPQH
-	TRBJ2-7	TRBV11-2	ASSFAGGEGYEQY
-	TRBJ2-3	TRBV7-6	ASSLTMADTQY
-	TRBJ1-4	TRBV5-1	ASSLGDRQNEKLF
-	TRBJ2-1	TRBV19	ASSILLAGKRSEQF
-	TRBJ1-3	TRBV10-3	AIRDTSGNTIY
-	TRBJ1-1	TRBV18	ASSPAGTEAF
-	TRBJ2-5	TRBV27	ASSLLRDQETQY
-	TRBJ2-2	TRBV7-9	ASSPKGQGPGELF
-	TRBJ1-3	TRBV9	ASSVKGAGNTIY
-	TRBJ2-5	TRBV9	ASSVAAASGQETQY
-	TRBJ1-2	TRBV28	ATAVGTGGLGYT
-	TRBJ2-1	TRBV13	ASSTASGESYNEQF
-	TRBJ2-3	TRBV28	ASSFSVRTQY
-	TRBJ1-6	TRBV27	ASSPTDRGLDNSPLH
-	TRBJ2-3	TRBV30	AWNPLASPDTQY
-	TRBJ2-3	TRBV9	ASSPPGLAADTQY
-	TRBJ1-2	TRBV4-3	ASSQVRNYGYT
-	TRBJ2-5	TRBV11-2	ASSPSGRPGTQY
-	TRBJ1-1	TRBV6-5	ASRWGQGWSEAF
-	TRBJ2-3	TRBV10-3	AISGPQREGTDTQY
-	TRBJ2-3	TRBV9	ASSVGLGDMTDTQY
-	TRBJ1-1	TRBV7-2	ASSLAFQGIGSGTEAF
-	TRBJ2-3	TRBV5-4	ASSGLAGTDTQY
-	TRBJ1-2	TRBV4-1	ASSRDISYGYT
-	TRBJ1-1	TRBV5-4	ASSWAGQSTLEAF
-	TRBJ1-1	TRBV10-2	APKGATGATGTEAF
-	TRBJ1-5	TRBV6-1	ASRATGYFQPQH
-	TRBJ1-4	TRBV10-3	AISESQGGEKLF